Listed below are T cell receptor beta chains from one sample, sequenced in a study of blood T cell repertoires in COVID-19. TCRdb keeps only in-frame clones here, not all; method: immunoSEQ multiplex PCR. The data hold about 250,000 clones, with roughly 85% observed a single time. The specimen was peripheral blood. Receptors were obtained from a woman in her 30s with active or convalescent COVID-19. Each CDR3 is given with its conserved first and last residue. Fields, in order: J gene, D gene, V gene, clone size, CDR3 DNA, CDR3 protein. The D gene is left open where the match is weak. Some rows mark clone size as missing; the rest say once, few, many or name a class of expanded clone.

j_gene: TRBJ1-5; d_gene: -; v_gene: TRBV15; abundance: once; CDR3nt: TGTGCCACCAGCAGAGATCGTGGCAGGGGAAGCCAGCCCCAGCATTTT; CDR3aa: CATSRDRGRGSQPQHF
j_gene: TRBJ2-3; d_gene: TRBD1; v_gene: TRBV6-5; abundance: -; CDR3nt: TGTGCCGCCGGACAGGGGCTCGGAGATACGCAGTATTTT; CDR3aa: CAAGQGLGDTQYF
j_gene: TRBJ2-3; d_gene: TRBD1; v_gene: TRBV29-1; abundance: -; CDR3nt: TGCAGCGTGAGACAGGGGGCTCTAGTCACAGATACGCAGTATTTT; CDR3aa: CSVRQGALVTDTQYF
j_gene: TRBJ1-2; d_gene: -; v_gene: TRBV12-3/TRBV12-4; abundance: -; CDR3nt: TGTGCCAGCAGGCTACAGGACAGCTATGGCTACACCTTC; CDR3aa: CASRLQDSYGYTF
j_gene: TRBJ1-5; d_gene: -; v_gene: TRBV19; abundance: -; CDR3nt: TGTGCCAGTAGTACTACAGGGAGCAATCAGCCCCAGCATTTT; CDR3aa: CASSTTGSNQPQHF
j_gene: TRBJ2-7; d_gene: TRBD1; v_gene: TRBV6-5; abundance: -; CDR3nt: TGTGCCAGCACCGGGGACAGGGAGGTATACGAGCAGTACTTC; CDR3aa: CASTGDREVYEQYF
j_gene: TRBJ1-3; d_gene: -; v_gene: TRBV18; abundance: -; CDR3nt: TGTGCCAGCTCAACCCAGGAACGCTCTGGAAACACCATATATTTT; CDR3aa: CASSTQERSGNTIYF
j_gene: TRBJ2-5; d_gene: -; v_gene: TRBV19; abundance: -; CDR3nt: TGTGCCAGTAGTATAGTCCCCATTTCTACTAGCTTACAAGAGACCCAGTACTTC; CDR3aa: CASSIVPISTSLQETQYF
j_gene: TRBJ1-3; d_gene: TRBD1; v_gene: TRBV28; abundance: -; CDR3nt: TGTGCCAGCAGTTTAGGACAGGGGGCTGGAAACACCATATATTTT; CDR3aa: CASSLGQGAGNTIYF
j_gene: TRBJ1-5; d_gene: -; v_gene: TRBV6-2/TRBV6-3; abundance: -; CDR3nt: TGTGCCAGCAGTTACAGGACAGATCAGCCCCAGCATTTT; CDR3aa: CASSYRTDQPQHF
j_gene: TRBJ1-2; d_gene: TRBD1; v_gene: TRBV9; abundance: once; CDR3nt: TGTGCCAGCAGCCCCCAAGACAGGGCGGACTATGGCTACACCTTC; CDR3aa: CASSPQDRADYGYTF
j_gene: TRBJ2-7; d_gene: TRBD1; v_gene: TRBV4-1; abundance: -; CDR3nt: TGCGCCAGCAGCCAAGCCGGGACAGGGTCCCCCGAGCAGTACTTC; CDR3aa: CASSQAGTGSPEQYF
j_gene: TRBJ2-5; d_gene: TRBD2; v_gene: TRBV7-3; abundance: once; CDR3nt: TGTGCCAGCAGCTTAATCCCCCTAGCGGGGAGAGAGACCCAGTACTTC; CDR3aa: CASSLIPLAGRETQYF
j_gene: TRBJ1-2; d_gene: TRBD1; v_gene: TRBV2; abundance: once; CDR3nt: TGTGCCAGCAGTGTGGGGACAGGGTTGGATGGCTACACCTTC; CDR3aa: CASSVGTGLDGYTF
j_gene: TRBJ2-7; d_gene: TRBD2; v_gene: TRBV5-1; abundance: -; CDR3nt: TGCGCCAGCAGCTTTTGGGAGGGTCTAAGCTACGAGCAGTACTTC; CDR3aa: CASSFWEGLSYEQYF
j_gene: TRBJ2-5; d_gene: TRBD1; v_gene: TRBV7-9; abundance: -; CDR3nt: TGTGCCAGCACCTTGTGGACAGGGGGCTTCGAGGAGACCCAGTACTTC; CDR3aa: CASTLWTGGFEETQYF
j_gene: TRBJ1-3; d_gene: -; v_gene: TRBV7-2; abundance: -; CDR3nt: TGTGCCAGCAGCCCGAATAGCCCAAGCTCTGGAAACACCATATATTTT; CDR3aa: CASSPNSPSSGNTIYF
j_gene: TRBJ1-6; d_gene: TRBD1; v_gene: TRBV4-3; abundance: -; CDR3nt: TGCGCCAGCAGCCAAGATCTGAGGACAGGGTATAATTCACCCCTCCACTTT; CDR3aa: CASSQDLRTGYNSPLHF
j_gene: TRBJ2-3; d_gene: -; v_gene: TRBV5-5; abundance: once; CDR3nt: TGTGCCAGCAGCACGCACGCGCCACAGCCCACAGATACGCAGTATTTT; CDR3aa: CASSTHAPQPTDTQYF
j_gene: TRBJ1-1; d_gene: -; v_gene: TRBV30; abundance: once; CDR3nt: TGTGCCTGGAGTTCGACAGGAAGAAAAACTGAAGCTTTCTTT; CDR3aa: CAWSSTGRKTEAFF
j_gene: TRBJ2-1; d_gene: TRBD1; v_gene: TRBV7-9; abundance: -; CDR3nt: TGTGCCAGCAGCTTGGGACAGCACAATGAGCAGTTCTTC; CDR3aa: CASSLGQHNEQFF
j_gene: TRBJ1-1; d_gene: -; v_gene: TRBV12-3/TRBV12-4; abundance: -; CDR3nt: TGTGCCAGCAGTTCGGGGTGGACTGAAGCTTTCTTT; CDR3aa: CASSSGWTEAFF
j_gene: TRBJ2-5; d_gene: -; v_gene: TRBV5-1; abundance: -; CDR3nt: TGCGCCAGCAGCTTGGTGCCGGGAGAGACCCAGTACTTC; CDR3aa: CASSLVPGETQYF
j_gene: TRBJ1-3; d_gene: -; v_gene: TRBV6-6; abundance: -; CDR3nt: TGTGCCAGCAGTTACAGGGAAGGGGACACCATATATTTT; CDR3aa: CASSYREGDTIYF
j_gene: TRBJ2-7; d_gene: TRBD1; v_gene: TRBV29-1; abundance: once; CDR3nt: TGCAGCGTTGAATGGGCGGACAGGGAGGTGTACGAGCAGTACTTC; CDR3aa: CSVEWADREVYEQYF
j_gene: TRBJ1-5; d_gene: TRBD1; v_gene: TRBV5-6; abundance: -; CDR3nt: TGTGCCAGCAGCTTTGGAGGGGGCGAGCCCCAGCATTTT; CDR3aa: CASSFGGGEPQHF
j_gene: TRBJ1-2; d_gene: -; v_gene: TRBV19; abundance: -; CDR3nt: TGTGCCAGTAATCCGCAGGGTTCGGGTGGCTACACCTTC; CDR3aa: CASNPQGSGGYTF
j_gene: TRBJ2-7; d_gene: -; v_gene: TRBV27; abundance: -; CDR3nt: TGTGCCAGCAGCCCCAAGGAGGTTTCGAGCTCCTACGAGCAGTACTTC; CDR3aa: CASSPKEVSSSYEQYF
j_gene: TRBJ2-1; d_gene: TRBD1; v_gene: TRBV7-3; abundance: -; CDR3nt: TGTGCCAGCAGCTCGACAGGGTTAAGCAATGAGCAGTTCTTC; CDR3aa: CASSSTGLSNEQFF
j_gene: TRBJ1-1; d_gene: TRBD1; v_gene: TRBV7-8; abundance: -; CDR3nt: TGTGCCAGCAGCTCTAGGGCAGGGGGTACGAACACTGAAGCTTTCTTT; CDR3aa: CASSSRAGGTNTEAFF
j_gene: TRBJ2-7; d_gene: TRBD1; v_gene: TRBV7-2; abundance: -; CDR3nt: TGTGCCAGCAGCTCTCACAGGGGCAACGAGCAGTACTTC; CDR3aa: CASSSHRGNEQYF
j_gene: TRBJ2-5; d_gene: TRBD2; v_gene: TRBV4-1; abundance: -; CDR3nt: TGCGCCAGCAGCCAAGATGTGGGACTAGTCGGTCGTGGAGAGACCCAGTACTTC; CDR3aa: CASSQDVGLVGRGETQYF
j_gene: TRBJ1-2; d_gene: -; v_gene: TRBV30; abundance: -; CDR3nt: TGTGCCTGGAGAAGCGGGACTTTACATGGCTACACCTTC; CDR3aa: CAWRSGTLHGYTF
j_gene: TRBJ1-2; d_gene: TRBD1; v_gene: TRBV19; abundance: -; CDR3nt: TGTGCCAGTAGTATTGCCGGGACAGGGACATTGGGCTATGGCTACACCTTC; CDR3aa: CASSIAGTGTLGYGYTF
j_gene: TRBJ1-2; d_gene: -; v_gene: TRBV29-1; abundance: once; CDR3nt: TGCAGCGTTGATTCAGTAGGGGGTGGCTACACCTTC; CDR3aa: CSVDSVGGGYTF
j_gene: TRBJ2-5; d_gene: TRBD2; v_gene: TRBV9; abundance: -; CDR3nt: TGTGCCAGCAGCGTGGGAGGAGGACTAGAAGGAGAGACCCAGTACTTC; CDR3aa: CASSVGGGLEGETQYF
j_gene: TRBJ2-5; d_gene: TRBD1; v_gene: TRBV6-2/TRBV6-3; abundance: -; CDR3nt: TGTGCCAGCAGTTACAGGGGACAGCACCAAGAGACCCAGTACTTC; CDR3aa: CASSYRGQHQETQYF
j_gene: TRBJ1-1; d_gene: TRBD1; v_gene: TRBV6-2/TRBV6-3; abundance: -; CDR3nt: TGTGCCAGCAGTTACCCTGAACAGGGGAAGCTCTTCGAAGGTGAAGCTTTCTTT; CDR3aa: CASSYPEQGKLFEGEAFF